Below are 6 T cell receptor beta chains sequenced from a single sample in a study of T-cell memory formation after mild COVID-19. MiXCR was run by TCRdb on the 5' RACE reads, yielding one entry per CDR3 protein. The repertoire includes about 500,000 distinct CDR3 sequences, about a fifth of them detected once, and approximately 12% sits in the top ten. The sample consisted of PBMCs or a T cell subset sorted from them (not recorded which). The origin of the receptors is an adult woman who had mild COVID-19 (a few samples of this study predate the infection). Cell type and time point are not known.

This chain joins TRBV29-1 and TRBJ2-3; D perhaps matches TRBD1 (5 bases). Trimming took off 3 bases at V and 2 bases at J, with 12 bases between the two ends. CDR1 and CDR2 (germline): SQVTM, ANQGSEA. There are 14 residues in the CDR3. CDR3 residues: CSVEGPVNTDTQYF. CDR3 DNA sequence: TGCAGCGTTGAGGGGCCGGTAAACACAGATACGCAGTATTTT.

The sample holds a few counts of this clonotype. The V call is TRBV7-9, the J call TRBJ1-1; D remains ambiguous. CDR1 is SEHNR, CDR2 FQNEAQ, per germline (reference sequence). V was pared by 5 bases and J by 1 base, with 23 bases between. The CDR3 runs to 18 residues. The CDR3 sequence is CASSPPLAGLWRNTEAFF. Here the CDR3 DNA reads TGTGCCAGCAGCCCCCCGCTTGCGGGCTTGTGGAGGAACACTGAAGCTTTCTTT.

This clonotype has more than one count but fewer than ten. V and J are TRBV12-3 or TRBV12-4 and TRBJ2-1; 7 bases agree with TRBD1. The CDR3 has 16 amino acids. V was clipped by 2 bases and J by 1 base; unmatched bases: 5. Here the CDR3 DNA reads TGTGCCAGCAGTTTACTCGGGACAGTTTCCTACAATGAGCAGTTCTTC. Protein: CASSLLGTVSYNEQFF.

The chain uses TRBV24-1 and TRBJ2-4; D unresolved. In germline, CDR1 is KGHDR, CDR2 SFDVKD. This CDR3 has 14 residues. V shed 3 bases and J shed 8 bases, with 13 bases lying between them. This CDR3 is CATSDTRVGDIQYF. CDR3 sequence (DNA): TGTGCCACCAGTGATACCCGGGTTGGGGACATTCAGTACTTC.

This clonotype has a handful of counts. The chain joins TRBV30 to TRBJ1-1; no clear D gene. The V gene's germline CDR1 is GTSNPN and CDR2 SVGIG (reference sequence). V was cut by 0 bases and J by 0 bases, with 5 bases left in between. The CDR3 runs 13 residues. CDR3 region: CAWSVSLNTEAFF. The CDR3 DNA reads TGTGCCTGGAGTGTCTCGTTGAACACTGAAGCTTTCTTT.

This clonotype was counted only a few times. This chain connects TRBV19 to TRBJ2-3; D is possibly TRBD1 or TRBD2 (5 bases each). The CDR3 runs to 16 residues. Trimming pared 5 bases from V and 5 bases from J, leaving 20 bases between. CDR1 and CDR2 from the germline V gene are LNHDA and SQIVND (reference sequence). This CDR3 reads CASSSPHDGAEDTQYF. The CDR3 coding sequence is TGTGCCAGTAGTTCCCCCCACGACGGGGCCGAAGATACGCAGTATTTT.